This TCR beta chain was retrieved from a study of T cells in localized non-small cell lung cancer. Study-wide findings and caveats: Longer overall survival was seen with higher T cell density measured in blood. Among the tissues sampled, uninvolved adjacent lung had the highest T cell clonality, above tumor.

Trimming left V 0 bases short and J 3 bases short, with 12 bases between. This CDR3 has 16 residues. The V gene's germline CDR1 is MNHGY and CDR2 SAAAGT. This clone has just a few counts. Its antigen remains unknown. Produced via immunoSEQ multiplex PCR; TCRdb's table is partial and in-frame only. This sample has roughly 2,400 clones, with roughly 25% found just once. The genes are TRBV6-8 and TRBJ2-1, with D possibly being TRBD1 (6 bases). This specimen consisted of lung tumor tissue, obtained before any cancer treatment. The sequence derives from a male donor aged 60 or over with stage III squamous cell lung carcinoma. The DNA for the CDR3 is TGTGCCAGCAGTTACTCGCCCAGGGGCGACTACAATGAGCAGTTCTTC. Residues: CASSYSPRGDYNEQFF.